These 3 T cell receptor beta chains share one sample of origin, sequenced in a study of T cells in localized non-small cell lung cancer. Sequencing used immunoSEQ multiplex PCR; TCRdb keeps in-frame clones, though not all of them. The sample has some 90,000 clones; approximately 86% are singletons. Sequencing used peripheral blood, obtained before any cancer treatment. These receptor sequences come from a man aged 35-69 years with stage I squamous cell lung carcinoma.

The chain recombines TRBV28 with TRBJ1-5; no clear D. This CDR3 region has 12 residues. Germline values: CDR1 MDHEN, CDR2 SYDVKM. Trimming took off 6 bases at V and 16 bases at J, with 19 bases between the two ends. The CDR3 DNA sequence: TGTGCCAGCAGCGACCCCGCCATCCAGAGTCATTTT. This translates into CASSDPAIQSHF. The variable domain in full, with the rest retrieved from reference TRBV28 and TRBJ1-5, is DVKVTQSSRYLVKRTGEKVFLECVQDMDHENMFWYRQDPGLGLRLIYFSYDVKMKEKGDIPEGYSVSREKKERFSLILESASTNQTSMYLCASSDPAIQSHFGDGTRLSIL.

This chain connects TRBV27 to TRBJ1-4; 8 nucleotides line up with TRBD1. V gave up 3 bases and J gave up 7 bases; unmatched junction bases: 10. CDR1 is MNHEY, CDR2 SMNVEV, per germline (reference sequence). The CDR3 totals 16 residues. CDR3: CASSLYQGARGEKLFF. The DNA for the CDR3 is TGTGCCAGCAGTTTGTACCAGGGGGCGCGGGGTGAAAAACTGTTTTTT.

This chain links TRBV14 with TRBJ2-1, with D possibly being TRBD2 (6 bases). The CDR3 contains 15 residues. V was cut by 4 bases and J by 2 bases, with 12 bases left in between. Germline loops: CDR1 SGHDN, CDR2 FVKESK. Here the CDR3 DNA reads TGTGCCAGCAGCCCCCTCGGGACTGCCTACAATGAGCAGTTCTTC. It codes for CASSPLGTAYNEQFF.